Below, 26 T cell receptor beta chains from the same sample are listed, as sequenced in a study of blood T cell repertoires in COVID-19. Repertoires were generated with immunoSEQ multiplex PCR, while TCRdb's copy carries only in-frame clones and drops some. Here the sample spans roughly 100,000 clones, 89% being singletons. The specimen was peripheral blood. The receptors here all came from a woman aged 60 to 75 with acute or convalescent COVID-19.

The rearrangement uses TRBV18 and TRBJ1-4; D is possibly TRBD1 (5 bases). Germline values: CDR1 KGHSH, CDR2 LQKENI. V was clipped by 6 bases and J by 5 bases, with 7 bases between them. The CDR3 has 12 amino acids. The CDR3 DNA sequence: TGTGCCAGCTCGAAGGGGAATGAAAAACTGTTTTTT. Encoded protein: CASSKGNEKLFF.

The chain uses TRBV7-3 and TRBJ2-3; D might be TRBD2 (6 bases). Germline V lookup: CDR1 SGHTA, CDR2 FQGTGA. The CDR3 loop spans 15 amino acids. V lost 0 bases to trimming and J lost 4 bases, with 11 bases between them. CDR3 in amino acids: CASSLTLAQADTQYF. CDR3 DNA sequence: TGTGCCAGCAGCTTAACACTAGCTCAAGCAGATACGCAGTATTTT.

V is TRBV27 and J is TRBJ1-1; D may be TRBD1 (5 bases). The CDR3 covers 15 residues. V shed 4 bases and J shed 1 base, with 13 bases lying between them. Germline loops: CDR1 MNHEY, CDR2 SMNVEV (reference sequence). As DNA, the CDR3 is TGTGCCAGCAGTTCTCGGGGACTTCAGAACACTGAAGCTTTCTTT. Amino acids: CASSSRGLQNTEAFF.

The J gene is TRBJ2-7, the V gene TRBV20-1, with D perhaps matching TRBD2 (6 bases). Germline values: CDR1 DFQATT, CDR2 SNEGSKA (reference sequence). CDR3 length: 9 residues. The ends were cut back, 7 bases at V and 11 bases at J, with 12 bases in the middle. CDR3 DNA sequence: TGCAGTGACAATAGGAGGGAGTACGTC. Its protein is CSDNRREYV.

The chain is built from TRBV19 and TRBJ1-5; D unclear. Germline-derived CDR1 and CDR2 are LNHDA and SQIVND (reference sequence). The CDR3 contains 15 residues. Trimming took 5 bases from V and 0 from J, leaving 11 bases between them. CDR3 sequence reads: CASSREDYSNQPQHF. CDR3 DNA sequence: TGTGCCAGTAGTCGGGAAGATTATAGCAATCAGCCCCAGCATTTT.

The chain has TRBV19 and TRBJ2-2, with TRBD1 as a possible D gene (6 bases). The germline CDR1 and CDR2 sequences are LNHDA and SQIVND (reference sequence). Trimming stripped 6 bases from V and 3 bases from J, with 14 bases between. The CDR3 is 15 amino acids. The CDR3 reads CASRPQGRDTGELFF. For the CDR3, the DNA is TGTGCCAGTAGACCACAGGGACGGGACACCGGGGAGCTGTTTTTT.

V usage is TRBV11-3 and J usage is TRBJ2-5; 7 bases fit TRBD1. The CDR3 is made up of 12 amino acids. V was pared by 5 bases and J by 5 bases, with 2 bases of the junction left unmatched. The germline V gene encodes CDR1 SGHNT and CDR2 YENEEA. The CDR3 loop reads CASSPRGETQYF. Here the CDR3 DNA reads TGTGCCAGCAGCCCCAGGGGGGAGACCCAGTACTTC.

This clone showed up just once. The rearrangement uses TRBV6-6 and TRBJ1-6, with D perhaps matching TRBD1 (6 bases). The CDR3 runs to 14 residues. Trimming cost V 10 bases and J 11 bases, with 21 bases left between them. Germline V gives CDR1 MNHNY, CDR2 SVGAGI (reference sequence). DNA for the CDR3: TGTGCCACCATTACGTTGCAGGGACAACCACCCCTCCACTTT. This translates into CATITLQGQPPLHF.

This chain links TRBV7-9 with TRBJ1-1, with 8 bases matching TRBD1. Germline lookup yields CDR1 SEHNR and CDR2 FQNEAQ (reference sequence). V shed 6 bases, J shed 0 bases, and the junction held 9 bases outside the gene matches. The CDR3 loop spans 16 amino acids. The CDR3 here is CASRPDRGTLNTEAFF. As DNA, the CDR3 is TGTGCCAGCAGACCTGACAGGGGAACTTTGAACACTGAAGCTTTCTTT.

J is TRBJ2-2 and V is TRBV2; 8 bases fit TRBD1. From germline, CDR1 is SNHLY and CDR2 FYNNEI. The trim removed 1 base at V and 6 bases at J, leaving 4 bases unmatched. The CDR3 consists of 15 residues. The CDR3: CASSEGTGWPGELFF. The CDR3 coding sequence is TGTGCCAGCAGTGAAGGGACAGGGTGGCCCGGGGAGCTGTTTTTT.

V gene TRBV6-1 combines with J gene TRBJ1-1; TRBD1 might be the D (5 bases). This CDR3 contains 16 residues. The germline V gene encodes CDR1 MNHNS and CDR2 SASEGT. The V and J ends lost 1 base and 4 bases respectively, with 16 bases between them. DNA for the CDR3: TGTGCCAGCAGTGAAGTGGGGGGAGTCGGTAGCACTGAAGCTTTCTTT. As protein: CASSEVGGVGSTEAFF.

This clone appeared once. The rearrangement joins TRBV4-1 to TRBJ1-2; no clear D gene. This CDR3 has 13 residues. Germline V gene sequence: CDR1 MGHRA, CDR2 YSYEKL. Trimming took off 4 bases at V and 6 bases at J, with 12 bases between the two ends. Written as DNA, the CDR3 is TGCGCCAGCAGCCCGGCCCCGAGGGATGGCTACACCTTC. Protein sequence: CASSPAPRDGYTF.

This rearrangement joins TRBV14 to TRBJ1-2, with D hard to call. The CDR3 spans 14 residues. Germline loops: CDR1 SGHDN, CDR2 FVKESK. Trimming took 0 bases from V and 2 from J, leaving 7 bases between them. In DNA, the CDR3 is TGTGCCAGCAGCCAAGATCGAGGGAACTATGGCTACACCTTC. It specifies CASSQDRGNYGYTF.

This clone appeared once. Other DNA sequences in this sample translate to the same CDR3. J is TRBJ1-4 and V is TRBV6-1; possibly TRBD1 for D (5 bases). Germline lookup yields CDR1 MNHNS and CDR2 SASEGT. The ends were cut back, 3 bases at V and 8 bases at J, with 10 bases in the middle. The length of the CDR3 is 13 residues. The CDR3 here is CASSEARGEKLFF. CDR3 coding DNA: TGTGCCAGCAGTGAGGCCCGGGGGGAAAAACTGTTTTTT.

The chain recombines TRBV3-1 (or the pseudogene TRBV3-2) with TRBJ2-1; 8 bases line up with TRBD2. V shed 2 bases, J shed 4 bases, and the junction held 10 bases outside the gene matches. The CDR3 is made up of 17 amino acids. The germline V gene has CDR1 LGHDT and CDR2 YNNKEL (reference sequence). The CDR3 here is CASSQPGTSRWYNEQFF. In nucleotides, the CDR3 is TGTGCCAGCAGCCAACCGGGGACTAGTAGATGGTACAATGAGCAGTTCTTC.

The chain is built from TRBV24-1 and TRBJ2-3, with 11 bases lining up with TRBD2. Germline assignment: CDR1 KGHDR and CDR2 SFDVKD. The ends lost 3 bases at V and 7 bases at J; junction bases unmatched: 8. The CDR3 contains 16 residues. The CDR3 loop is CATSDLTSGSTNTQYF. CDR3 in DNA: TGTGCCACCAGTGATCTTACTAGCGGGAGTACGAATACGCAGTATTTT.

J is TRBJ2-3 and V is TRBV3-1 (or the pseudogene TRBV3-2); TRBD2 matches 9 bases. This CDR3 has 15 amino acids. The germline gives CDR1 LGHDT, CDR2 YNNKEL (reference sequence). Trimming at V came to 6 bases and at J to 2 bases, leaving 6 bases not matched to a gene. This CDR3 reads CASSYSGSLTDTQYF. The CDR3 DNA reads TGTGCCAGCAGTTATAGCGGGAGCCTCACAGATACGCAGTATTTT.

The chain recombines TRBV7-2 with TRBJ2-1; 10 positions match TRBD2. The CDR3 covers 15 residues. Trimming cost V 4 bases and J 9 bases; bases outside gene matches: 9. Germline V gives CDR1 SGHTA, CDR2 FQGNSA. The DNA for the CDR3 is TGTGCCAGCAGCTCGTTCGGGACTAGCGTGCTTGAGCAGTTCTTC. Protein: CASSSFGTSVLEQFF.

The V call is TRBV18, the J call TRBJ2-5, with 10 nucleotides matching TRBD2. Germline CDR1 and CDR2: KGHSH and LQKENI. The length of the CDR3 is 16 residues. Unmatched junction bases numbered 9, after V lost 3 bases and J lost 5 bases. CDR3 region: CASSPHPSGSQETQYF. The CDR3 DNA sequence: TGTGCCAGCTCACCTCACCCTAGCGGGAGTCAGGAGACCCAGTACTTC.

The V call is TRBV18, the J call TRBJ1-1, with a possible D match to TRBD1 (6 bases). V was pared by 0 bases and J by 1 base, with 12 bases between. The CDR3 totals 16 residues. The germline gives CDR1 KGHSH, CDR2 LQKENI. The CDR3 sequence is CASSPPRQGRNTEAFF. In DNA, the CDR3 is TGTGCCAGCTCACCACCGAGGCAGGGGCGGAACACTGAAGCTTTCTTT.

This chain connects TRBV3-1 (or the pseudogene TRBV3-2) to TRBJ2-1; D perhaps matches TRBD1 (5 bases). The V end was cut by 1 base, the J end by 9 bases, with 13 bases between. The CDR3 spans 14 residues. Germline-derived CDR1 and CDR2 are LGHDT and YNNKEL (reference sequence). CDR3 bases: TGTGCCAGCAGCCAAGCAGGGCGAGTGTTTGAGCAGTTCTTC. Its protein is CASSQAGRVFEQFF.

On this clone itself: Additional DNA sequences in this sample encode the identical CDR3. The genes are TRBV3-1 (or the pseudogene TRBV3-2) and TRBJ2-7; D may be TRBD2 (5 bases). Looked up from germline, CDR1 is LGHDT and CDR2 is YNNKEL (reference sequence). Trimming stripped 3 bases from V and 4 bases from J, with 7 bases between. The CDR3 is made up of 12 amino acids. The chain's CDR3 is CASSHGLYEQYF. As DNA, the CDR3 is TGTGCCAGCAGCCACGGACTTTACGAGCAGTACTTC.

The CDR3 coding sequence is TGCGCCAGCAGCTTGGCCGTTCGAGGACAGGGGGCAGTCGGGTTCTTC. As protein: CASSLAVRGQGAVGFF. The V gene is TRBV5-1, the J gene TRBJ2-1; TRBD1 matches 11 bases. V lost 0 bases to trimming and J lost 15 bases; unmatched junction nucleotides: 14. CDR1 and CDR2 (germline): SGHRS, YFSETQ. This CDR3 has 16 amino acids.

This clone was seen once. At one boundary the junction diverges from the germline segment, which might be a read error. This chain connects TRBV28 to TRBJ2-1; the D gene is possibly TRBD2 (5 bases). The CDR3 contains 12 residues. CDR1 and CDR2 from the germline V gene are MDHEN and SYDVKM. The CDR3 region has the DNA TGTGCCAGCAGTGGAGGACCGCGCGGCATGATCTTC. Protein: CASSGGPRGMIF.

The chain has TRBV19 and TRBJ2-2; a weak D match, TRBD1 (5 bases). V was trimmed by 3 bases and J by 7 bases, leaving 15 bases between them. CDR3 size: 15 residues. From germline, CDR1 is LNHDA and CDR2 SQIVND (reference sequence). The CDR3 coding sequence is TGTGCCAGTAGTATTGCTTTGGGGCAGGGCGGGGAGCTGTTTTTT. As protein: CASSIALGQGGELFF.

Notes on this clone: Other DNA sequences in this sample translate to the same CDR3. The V gene is TRBV5-1, the J gene TRBJ1-1, with 8 bases lining up with TRBD1. V shed 4 bases, J shed 2 bases, and the junction held 4 bases outside the gene matches. This CDR3 is built from 14 residues. Germline CDR1 and CDR2: SGHRS and YFSETQ. CDR3 loop: CASSPGTGNTEAFF. The CDR3 region has the DNA TGCGCCAGCAGCCCCGGGACAGGAAACACTGAAGCTTTCTTT.